Listed below are T cell receptor beta chains from one sample, sequenced in a study of T cell responses to AZD1222 COVID-19 vaccine. Measured with immunoSEQ multiplex PCR; TCRdb has only the in-frame clones, and not every one. The table lists 150,000 or so clones, 70% to 90% of them singletons. Sample: peripheral blood, taken on day 0 of AZD1222 vaccination. The receptors were sampled from an adult in good health. CDR3s include the opening cysteine and the closing phenylalanine or tryptophan. A D gene is named only where the DNA matches it firmly. Not all rows give a size; the values are once, few, many and, for expanded clones, a class.

size	V	D	J	DNA	CDR3
-	TRBV27	-	TRBJ1-1	TGTGCCAGCAGTTTTCAGGGTCAGACGAACACTGAAGCTTTCTTT	CASSFQGQTNTEAFF
few	TRBV12-5	-	TRBJ2-2	TGTGCTAGTGGTTTGAATGTCTCCCCGAACACCGGGGAGCTGTTTTTT	CASGLNVSPNTGELFF
-	TRBV6-5	-	TRBJ2-5	TGTGCCAGCAGGCCAGGGGTTAGCCAAGAGACCCAGTACTTC	CASRPGVSQETQYF
-	TRBV3-1/TRBV3-2	-	TRBJ1-5	TGTGCCAGCAGCCAAGGGGCCAGCAATCAGCCCCAGCATTTT	CASSQGASNQPQHF
-	TRBV9	-	TRBJ1-1	TGTGCCAGCAGCGTAAGGGGTACGAACACTGAAGCTTTCTTT	CASSVRGTNTEAFF
few	TRBV19	TRBD2	TRBJ2-7	TGTGCCAGTAGTATCGCTAGCGGAACCTACGAGCAGTACTTC	CASSIASGTYEQYF
-	TRBV14	TRBD2	TRBJ2-2	TGTGCCAGCAGCTACAAACCGGGAGGGCCGAACACCGGGGAGCTGTTTTTT	CASSYKPGGPNTGELFF
-	TRBV30	-	TRBJ1-2	TGTGCCTGGACAGACAATAACTATGGCTACACCTTC	CAWTDNNYGYTF
-	TRBV6-4	-	TRBJ1-1	TGTGCCAGCAGTGACTCGCCTGACGGGAATGAAGCTTTCTTT	CASSDSPDGNEAFF
-	TRBV9	TRBD1	TRBJ2-7	TGTGCCAGCAGCGTAGATGGAGGGACAGGGTTCGAGCAGTACTTC	CASSVDGGTGFEQYF
-	TRBV7-2	TRBD1	TRBJ2-2	TGTGCCAGCAGCCAGGGGGCGGACACCGGGGAGCTGTTTTTT	CASSQGADTGELFF
-	TRBV9	-	TRBJ1-2	TGTGCCAGCAGCGTCCCCCGGGAGCCCACCGGGCACTATGGCTACACCTTC	CASSVPREPTGHYGYTF
-	TRBV29-1	-	TRBJ1-1	TGCAGCGTTTATGCAGGGTTGAACACTGAAGCTTTCTTT	CSVYAGLNTEAFF
-	TRBV18	-	TRBJ1-3	TGTGCCAGCTCACAAATCGGAGTCAGCTACTCTGGAAACACCATATATTTT	CASSQIGVSYSGNTIYF
once	TRBV19	TRBD2	TRBJ2-3	TGTGCCAGTAGACCTAGCGGTAGCACAGATACGCAGTATTTT	CASRPSGSTDTQYF
-	TRBV5-1	TRBD1	TRBJ1-4	TGCGCCAGCAGCCCGGGACAGGGGAATGAAAAACTGTTTTTT	CASSPGQGNEKLFF
-	TRBV18	-	TRBJ1-2	TGTGCCAGCTCCCTCAACAGGGCAGCTAACTATGGCTACACCTTC	CASSLNRAANYGYTF
-	TRBV7-8	-	TRBJ1-2	TGTGCCAGCAGCTTAGCGGGGGCAAACTATGGCTACACCTTC	CASSLAGANYGYTF
few	TRBV19	-	TRBJ1-5	TGTGCCAGTATCCCCGTGGGGAGCGGGGAAAATCAGCCCCAGCATTTT	CASIPVGSGENQPQHF
few	TRBV4-2	TRBD1	TRBJ1-1	TGTGCCAGCAGCCAAGATCCAGGGGGGGGCACTGAAGCTTTCTTT	CASSQDPGGGTEAFF
-	TRBV4-2	-	TRBJ2-1	TGTGCCAGCAGCCAAGAGGGACTCCAAGCGACTGAGCAGTTCTTC	CASSQEGLQATEQFF
-	TRBV5-4	-	TRBJ1-6	TGTGCCAGCAGCTTGGGGGCGGGTTCACCCCTCCACTTT	CASSLGAGSPLHF
-	TRBV5-1	-	TRBJ2-1	TGCGCCAGCAGCTTGGCGGTGGCCCAGGGTAATGAGCAGTTCTTC	CASSLAVAQGNEQFF
-	TRBV6-5	-	TRBJ1-2	TGTGCCAGCAGCCGCCAGGGGTTAGGTGGCTACACCTTC	CASSRQGLGGYTF
-	TRBV9	TRBD1	TRBJ1-2	TGTGCCAGCAGCGTAGAAGGACAGGGAGGGGAAGGCTACACCTTC	CASSVEGQGGEGYTF
once	TRBV11-2	-	TRBJ2-5	TGTGCCAGCAGCCGGGCGGGAGAGACCCAGTACTTC	CASSRAGETQYF
-	TRBV11-2	TRBD1	TRBJ1-2	TGTGCCAGCAGCTTAGGTCAGGGGGCCTTCTATGGCTACACCTTC	CASSLGQGAFYGYTF
-	TRBV11-2	-	TRBJ2-5	TGTGCCAGCAGCTCGGACCGGATCGAAGAGACCCAGTACTTC	CASSSDRIEETQYF
few	TRBV10-1	-	TRBJ2-2	TGCGCCAGCAGTGAGACTCTCGGGGAGCTGTTTTTT	CASSETLGELFF